This T cell receptor (beta chain) was recovered during a study of siplizumab effects on memory and regulatory T cells. This clone counts as medium-sized. The study assayed 95,000 to 100,000 TCR templates per sample. Measured with immunoSEQ multiplex PCR; TCRdb has only the in-frame clones, and not every one. The sample has about 8,600 clones, 55% to 75% seen once. This CDR3 has 12 residues. Trimming took off 0 bases at V and 3 bases at J, with 3 bases between the two ends. CDR1 is LGHNA and CDR2 is YNFKEQ in the germline V gene. Among a few donor pairs, the unstimulated naive, memory, effector memory and TEMRA subsets underwent sequencing.

The TCR was taken from a human donor in good health. The chain links TRBV4-2 to TRBJ2-7; D gene unclear. Material for sequencing was effector memory CD8+ T cells sorted from blood. Subset reported: unstimulated CD8+ effector memory T cells. The CDR3 bases are TGTGCCAGCAGCCAAGATAACTACGAGCAGTACTTC. It specifies CASSQDNYEQYF.